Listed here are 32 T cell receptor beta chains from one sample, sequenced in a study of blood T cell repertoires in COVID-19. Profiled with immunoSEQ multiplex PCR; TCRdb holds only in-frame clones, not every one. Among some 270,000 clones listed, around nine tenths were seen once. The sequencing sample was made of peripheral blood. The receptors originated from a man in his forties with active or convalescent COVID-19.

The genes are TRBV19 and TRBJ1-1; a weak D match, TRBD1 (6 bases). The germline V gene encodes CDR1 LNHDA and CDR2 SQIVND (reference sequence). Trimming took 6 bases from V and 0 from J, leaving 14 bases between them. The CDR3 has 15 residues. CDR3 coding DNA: TGTGCCAGTAGCGACGGACAGAAGATGAACACTGAAGCTTTCTTT. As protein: CASSDGQKMNTEAFF.

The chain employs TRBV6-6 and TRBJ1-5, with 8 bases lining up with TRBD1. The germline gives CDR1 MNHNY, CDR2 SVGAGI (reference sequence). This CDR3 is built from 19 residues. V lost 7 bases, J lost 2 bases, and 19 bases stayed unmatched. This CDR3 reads CASNRFGTGGSLRNQPQHF. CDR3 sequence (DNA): TGTGCCAGCAATCGATTCGGTACAGGGGGGAGTTTACGCAATCAGCCCCAGCATTTT.

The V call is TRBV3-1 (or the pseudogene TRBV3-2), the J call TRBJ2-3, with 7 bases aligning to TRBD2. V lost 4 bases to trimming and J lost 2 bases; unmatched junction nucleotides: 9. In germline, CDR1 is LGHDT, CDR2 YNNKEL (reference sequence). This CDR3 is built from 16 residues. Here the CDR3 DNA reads TGTGCCAGCAGCCTGGGAGGGGACGAACTCACAGATACGCAGTATTTT. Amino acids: CASSLGGDELTDTQYF.

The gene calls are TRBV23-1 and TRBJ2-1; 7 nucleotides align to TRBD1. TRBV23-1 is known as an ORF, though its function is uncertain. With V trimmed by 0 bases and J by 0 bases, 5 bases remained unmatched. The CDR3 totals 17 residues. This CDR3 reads CASSQSTGTVSYNEQFF. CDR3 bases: TGCGCCAGCAGTCAATCGACCGGGACAGTCTCCTACAATGAGCAGTTCTTC.

The DNA of the CDR3 is TGTGCCAGCAGCAACCAGGGGACTGGGGCCAACGTCCTGACTTTC. Encoded protein: CASSNQGTGANVLTF. The chain recombines TRBV5-4 with TRBJ2-6; the D gene is possibly TRBD1 (6 bases). Germline CDR1 reads SGHNT; CDR2 reads YYREEE (reference sequence). Trimming took off 4 bases at V and 2 bases at J, with 10 bases between the two ends. The CDR3 runs to 15 residues.

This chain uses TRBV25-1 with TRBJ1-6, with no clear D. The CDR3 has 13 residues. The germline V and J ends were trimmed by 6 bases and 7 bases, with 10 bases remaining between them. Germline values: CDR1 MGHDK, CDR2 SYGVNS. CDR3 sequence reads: CASRTVENSPLHF. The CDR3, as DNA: TGTGCCAGCAGAACTGTGGAGAATTCACCCCTCCACTTT.

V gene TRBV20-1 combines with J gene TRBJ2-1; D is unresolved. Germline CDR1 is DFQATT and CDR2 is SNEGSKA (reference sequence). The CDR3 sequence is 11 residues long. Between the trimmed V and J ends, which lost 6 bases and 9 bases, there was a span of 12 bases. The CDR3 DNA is TGCAGTGCCCCCGAGTATGGTGAGCAGTTCTTC. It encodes CSAPEYGEQFF.

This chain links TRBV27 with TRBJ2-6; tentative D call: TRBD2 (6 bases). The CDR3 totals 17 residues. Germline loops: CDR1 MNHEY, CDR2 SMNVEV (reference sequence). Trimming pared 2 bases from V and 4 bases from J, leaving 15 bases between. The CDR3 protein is CASSLADGGVGANVLTF. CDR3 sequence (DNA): TGTGCCAGCAGTTTAGCCGATGGCGGGGTAGGGGCCAACGTCCTGACTTTC.

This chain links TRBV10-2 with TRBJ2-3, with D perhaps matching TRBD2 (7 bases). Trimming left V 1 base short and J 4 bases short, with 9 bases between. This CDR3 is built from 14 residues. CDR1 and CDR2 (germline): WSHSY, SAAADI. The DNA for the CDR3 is TGCGCCAGCAGTGAGTTAGGGGGGGCAGATACGCAGTATTTT. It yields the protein CASSELGGADTQYF.

CDR3 nucleotide sequence: TGTGCCAGCAGGCCTCAGCACCAGGACAATGAGCAGTTCTTC. Translated: CASRPQHQDNEQFF. The rearrangement joins TRBV2 to TRBJ2-1; no clear D gene. With 6 bases removed from V and 5 bases from J, the gap between germline ends came to 14 bases. The germline gives CDR1 SNHLY, CDR2 FYNNEI. The CDR3 totals 14 residues.

The DNA for the CDR3 is TGTGCCAGCAGCCTACCTCAGGGGGCCGGGGAGCTGTTTTTT. It encodes CASSLPQGAGELFF. The rearrangement uses TRBV7-9 and TRBJ2-2; 7 bases align to TRBD1. Unmatched junction bases numbered 6, after V lost 5 bases and J lost 6 bases. Looked up from germline, CDR1 is SEHNR and CDR2 is FQNEAQ (reference sequence). The CDR3 sequence is 14 residues long.

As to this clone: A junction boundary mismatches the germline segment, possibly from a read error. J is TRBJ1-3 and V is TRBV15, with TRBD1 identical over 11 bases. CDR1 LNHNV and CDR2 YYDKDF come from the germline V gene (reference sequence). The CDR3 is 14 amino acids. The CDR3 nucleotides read TGTGCCACCAGTCCGGGACAGGGGGAAAACGCCATATATTTT. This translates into CATSPGQGENAIYF.

CDR3 DNA sequence: TGTGCCAGCAGTGAAGTTCCAGGGGGGAACACTGAAGCTTTCTTT. Translated, it gives CASSEVPGGNTEAFF. The V and J genes are TRBV6-1 and TRBJ1-1, with 7 nucleotides matching TRBD1. This CDR3 is 15 amino acids long. The germline V gene encodes CDR1 MNHNS and CDR2 SASEGT. V lost 1 base and J lost 1; bases outside the gene matches: 3.

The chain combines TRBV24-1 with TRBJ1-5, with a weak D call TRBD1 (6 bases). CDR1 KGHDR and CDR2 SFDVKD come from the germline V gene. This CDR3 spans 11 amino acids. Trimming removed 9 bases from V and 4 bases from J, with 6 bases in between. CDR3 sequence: CATGQNQPQHF. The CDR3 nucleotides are TGTGCCACCGGACAGAATCAGCCCCAGCATTTT.

The chain's CDR3 is CASSFTGEEQFF. Here the CDR3 DNA reads TGTGCCAGCAGCTTTACAGGGGAAGAGCAGTTCTTC. V is TRBV5-5 and J is TRBJ2-1, with 7 positions matching TRBD1. This CDR3 is 12 amino acids long. V lost 2 bases to trimming and J lost 10 bases; unmatched junction nucleotides: 3. CDR1 and CDR2 from the germline V gene are SGHKS and YYEKEE (reference sequence).

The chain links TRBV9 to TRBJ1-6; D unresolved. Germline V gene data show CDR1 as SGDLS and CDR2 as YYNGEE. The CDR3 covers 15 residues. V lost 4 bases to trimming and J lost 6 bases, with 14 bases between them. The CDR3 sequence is CASSPNTGANSPLHF. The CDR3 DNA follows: TGTGCCAGCAGCCCTAACACGGGAGCTAATTCACCCCTCCACTTT. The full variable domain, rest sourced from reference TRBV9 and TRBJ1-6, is DSGVTQTPKHLITATGQRVTLRCSPRSGDLSVYWYQQSLDQGLQFLIQYYNGEERAKGNILERFSAQQFPDLHSELNLSSLELGDSALYFCASSPNTGANSPLHFGNGTRLTVT.

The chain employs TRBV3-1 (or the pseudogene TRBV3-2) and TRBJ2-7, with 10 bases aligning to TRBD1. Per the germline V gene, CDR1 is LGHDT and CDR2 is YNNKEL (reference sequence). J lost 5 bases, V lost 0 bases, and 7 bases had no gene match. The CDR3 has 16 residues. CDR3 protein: CASSQDSGTGADEQYF. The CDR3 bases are TGTGCCAGCAGCCAAGACTCCGGGACAGGGGCCGACGAGCAGTACTTC.

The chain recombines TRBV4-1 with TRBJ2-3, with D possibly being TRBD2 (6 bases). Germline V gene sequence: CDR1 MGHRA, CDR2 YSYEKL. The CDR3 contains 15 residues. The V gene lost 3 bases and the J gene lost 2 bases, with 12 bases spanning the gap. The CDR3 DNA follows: TGCGCCAGCAGCCAGACCGGGGAGGACACAGATACGCAGTATTTT. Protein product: CASSQTGEDTDTQYF.

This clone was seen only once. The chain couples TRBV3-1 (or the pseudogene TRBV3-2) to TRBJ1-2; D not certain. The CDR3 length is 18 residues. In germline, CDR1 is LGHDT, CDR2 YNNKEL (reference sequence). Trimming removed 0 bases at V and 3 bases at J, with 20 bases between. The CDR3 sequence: CASSQDLDFGGLDYGYTF. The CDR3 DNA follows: TGTGCCAGCAGCCAAGATCTGGACTTTGGAGGGTTAGACTATGGCTACACCTTC.

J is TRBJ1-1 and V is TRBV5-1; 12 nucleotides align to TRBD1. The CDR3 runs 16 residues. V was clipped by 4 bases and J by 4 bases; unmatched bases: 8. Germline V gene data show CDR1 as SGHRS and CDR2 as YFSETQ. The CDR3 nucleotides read TGCGCCAGCAGCCCAGGGACAGGGGGCAGGGGCACTGAAGCTTTCTTT. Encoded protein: CASSPGTGGRGTEAFF.

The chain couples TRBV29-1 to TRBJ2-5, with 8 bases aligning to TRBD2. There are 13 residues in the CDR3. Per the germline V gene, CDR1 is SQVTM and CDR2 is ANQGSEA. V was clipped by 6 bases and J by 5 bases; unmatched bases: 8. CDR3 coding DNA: TGCAGCGTCCTTACTCCGGGGGGGGAGACCCAGTACTTC. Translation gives CSVLTPGGETQYF.

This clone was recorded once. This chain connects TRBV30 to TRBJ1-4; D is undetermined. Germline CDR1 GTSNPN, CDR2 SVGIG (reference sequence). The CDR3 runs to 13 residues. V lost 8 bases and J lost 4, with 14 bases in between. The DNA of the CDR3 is TGTGCCGGTGACCGGGAGATTAATGAAAAACTGTTTTTT. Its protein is CAGDREINEKLFF.

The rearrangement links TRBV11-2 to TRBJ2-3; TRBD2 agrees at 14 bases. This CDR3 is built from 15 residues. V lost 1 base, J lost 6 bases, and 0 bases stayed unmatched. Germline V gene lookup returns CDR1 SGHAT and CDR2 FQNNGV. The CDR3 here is CASSLGTSGGDTQYF. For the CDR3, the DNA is TGTGCCAGCAGCTTAGGGACTAGCGGGGGGGATACGCAGTATTTT.

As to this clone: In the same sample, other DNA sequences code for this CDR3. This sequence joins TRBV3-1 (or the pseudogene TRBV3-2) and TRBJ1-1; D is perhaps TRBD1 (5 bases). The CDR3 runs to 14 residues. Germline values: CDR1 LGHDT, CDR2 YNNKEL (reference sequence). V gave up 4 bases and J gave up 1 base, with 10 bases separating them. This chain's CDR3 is CASSPGLQNTEAFF. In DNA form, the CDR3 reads TGTGCCAGCAGCCCGGGACTTCAGAACACTGAAGCTTTCTTT.

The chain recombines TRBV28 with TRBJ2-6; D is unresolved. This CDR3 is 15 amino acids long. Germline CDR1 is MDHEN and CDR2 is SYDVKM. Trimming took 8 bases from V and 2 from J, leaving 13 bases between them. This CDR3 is CASGQAAPGANVLTF. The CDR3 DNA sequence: TGTGCCAGCGGGCAGGCTGCTCCTGGGGCCAACGTCCTGACTTTC.

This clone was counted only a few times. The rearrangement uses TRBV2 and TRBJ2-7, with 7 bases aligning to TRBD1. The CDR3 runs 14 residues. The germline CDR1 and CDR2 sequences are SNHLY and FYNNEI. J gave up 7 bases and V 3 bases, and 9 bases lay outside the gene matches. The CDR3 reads CASSDAGGPGEQYF. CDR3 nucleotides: TGTGCCAGCAGTGATGCAGGGGGTCCGGGAGAGCAGTACTTC.

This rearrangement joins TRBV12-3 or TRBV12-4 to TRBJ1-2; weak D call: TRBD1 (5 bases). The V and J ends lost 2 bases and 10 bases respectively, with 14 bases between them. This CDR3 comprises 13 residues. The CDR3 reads CASSLTVQGLYTF. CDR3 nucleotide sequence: TGTGCCAGCAGTTTAACGGTCCAGGGACTCTACACCTTC.

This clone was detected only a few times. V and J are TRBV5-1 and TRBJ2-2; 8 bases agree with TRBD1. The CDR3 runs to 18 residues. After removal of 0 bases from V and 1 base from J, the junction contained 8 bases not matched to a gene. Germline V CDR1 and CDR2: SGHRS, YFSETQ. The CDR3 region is CASSLALWDRLNTGELFF. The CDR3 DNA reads TGCGCCAGCAGCTTGGCTCTTTGGGACAGGCTGAACACCGGGGAGCTGTTTTTT.

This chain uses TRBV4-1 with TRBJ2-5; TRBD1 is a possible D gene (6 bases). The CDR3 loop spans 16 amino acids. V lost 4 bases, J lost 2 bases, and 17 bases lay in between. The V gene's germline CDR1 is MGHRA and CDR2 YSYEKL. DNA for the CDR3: TGCGCCAGCAGCCGGATTAGGGGGTCGGAACAAGAGACCCAGTACTTC. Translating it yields CASSRIRGSEQETQYF.

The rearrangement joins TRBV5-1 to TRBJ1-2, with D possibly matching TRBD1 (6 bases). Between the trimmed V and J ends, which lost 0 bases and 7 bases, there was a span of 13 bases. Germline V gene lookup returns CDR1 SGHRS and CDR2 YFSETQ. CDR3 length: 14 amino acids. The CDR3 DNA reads TGCGCCAGCAGCTTGGAGGTGGGGGCAGGTGGCTACACCTTC. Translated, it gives CASSLEVGAGGYTF.

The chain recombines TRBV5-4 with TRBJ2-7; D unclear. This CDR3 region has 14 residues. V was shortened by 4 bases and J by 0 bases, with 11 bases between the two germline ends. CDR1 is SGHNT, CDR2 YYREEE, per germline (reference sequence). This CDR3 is CASSLSADSYEQYF. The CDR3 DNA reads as TGTGCCAGCAGCCTGTCGGCGGACTCCTACGAGCAGTACTTC.

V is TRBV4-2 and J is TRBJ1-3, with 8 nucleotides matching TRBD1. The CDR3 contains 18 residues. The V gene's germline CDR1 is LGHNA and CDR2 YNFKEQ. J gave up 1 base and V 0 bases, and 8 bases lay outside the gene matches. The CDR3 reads CASSQDRTGQGSGNTIYF. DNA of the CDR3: TGTGCCAGCAGCCAAGATAGGACAGGGCAGGGATCTGGAAACACCATATATTTT.